Detailed here is one T cell receptor beta chain. TCRdb's copy holds only in-frame clones and misses some; the assay was immunoSEQ multiplex PCR. The table includes 120,000 to 150,000 clones, over 85% detected once. The data were taken from a study of control samples from healthy donors and cancer patients. The receptor was derived from a young man in good health. Sequences were obtained from blood.

In DNA, the CDR3 is TGTGCCAGCAGCTCCGGGTCGAGGGTGAGCACTGAAGCTTTCTTT. Encoded protein: CASSSGSRVSTEAFF. The chain couples TRBV7-2 to TRBJ1-1; no definite D call. Germline V gene data show CDR1 as SGHTA and CDR2 as FQGNSA. Trimming pared 4 bases from V and 4 bases from J, leaving 16 bases between. The CDR3 length is 15 residues. Full variable domain (missing parts from reference TRBV7-2 and TRBJ1-1): GAGVSQSPSNKVTEKGKDVELRCDPISGHTALYWYRQSLGQGLEFLIYFQGNSAPDKSGLPSDRFSAERTGGSVSTLTIQRTQQEDSAVYLCASSSGSRVSTEAFFGQGTRLTVV.